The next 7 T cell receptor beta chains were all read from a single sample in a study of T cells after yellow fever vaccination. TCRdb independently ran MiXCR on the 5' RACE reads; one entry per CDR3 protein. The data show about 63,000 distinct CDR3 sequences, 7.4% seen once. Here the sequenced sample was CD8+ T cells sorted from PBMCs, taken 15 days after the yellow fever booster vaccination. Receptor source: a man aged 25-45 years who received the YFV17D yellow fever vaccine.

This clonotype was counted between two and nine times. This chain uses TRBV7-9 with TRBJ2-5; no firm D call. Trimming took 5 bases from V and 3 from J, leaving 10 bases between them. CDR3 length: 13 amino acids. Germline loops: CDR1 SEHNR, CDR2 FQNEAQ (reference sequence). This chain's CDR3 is CASSKWAEETQYF. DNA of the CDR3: TGTGCCAGCAGCAAATGGGCAGAAGAGACCCAGTACTTC.

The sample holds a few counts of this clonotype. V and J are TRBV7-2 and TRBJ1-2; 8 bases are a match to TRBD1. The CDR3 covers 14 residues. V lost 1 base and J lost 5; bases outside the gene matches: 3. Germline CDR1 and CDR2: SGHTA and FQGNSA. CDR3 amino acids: CASSLGTGSYGYTF. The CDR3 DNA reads TGTGCCAGCAGCTTAGGGACAGGGTCTTATGGCTACACCTTC.

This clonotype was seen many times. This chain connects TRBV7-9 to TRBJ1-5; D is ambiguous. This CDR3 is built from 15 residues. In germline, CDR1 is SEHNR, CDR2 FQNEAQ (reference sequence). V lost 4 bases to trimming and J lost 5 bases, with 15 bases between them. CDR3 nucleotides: TGTGCCAGCAGCTCTGATCCGCAGCGTCATCAGCCCCAGCATTTT. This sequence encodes CASSSDPQRHQPQHF.

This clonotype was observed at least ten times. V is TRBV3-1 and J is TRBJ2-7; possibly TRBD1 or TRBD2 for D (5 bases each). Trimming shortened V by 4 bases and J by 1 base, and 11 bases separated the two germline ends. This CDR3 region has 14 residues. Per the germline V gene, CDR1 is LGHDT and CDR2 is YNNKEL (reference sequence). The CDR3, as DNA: TGTGCCAGCAGCCTCGGGACGCCTTCCTACGAGCAGTACTTC. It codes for CASSLGTPSYEQYF.

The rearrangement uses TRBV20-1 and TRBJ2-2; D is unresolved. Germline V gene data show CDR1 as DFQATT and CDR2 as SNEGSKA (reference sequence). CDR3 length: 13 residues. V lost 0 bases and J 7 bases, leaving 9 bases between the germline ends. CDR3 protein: CSARDSYLGELFF. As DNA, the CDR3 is TGCAGTGCTAGAGATTCCTATCTCGGGGAGCTGTTTTTT.

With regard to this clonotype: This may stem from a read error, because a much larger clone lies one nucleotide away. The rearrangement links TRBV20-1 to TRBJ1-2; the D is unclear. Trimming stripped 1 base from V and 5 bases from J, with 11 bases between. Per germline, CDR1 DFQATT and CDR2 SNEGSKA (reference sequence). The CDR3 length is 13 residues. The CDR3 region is CSARVARDYGYTF. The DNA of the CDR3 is TGCAGTGCTAGAGTAGCCAGAGATTATGGCTACACCTTC.

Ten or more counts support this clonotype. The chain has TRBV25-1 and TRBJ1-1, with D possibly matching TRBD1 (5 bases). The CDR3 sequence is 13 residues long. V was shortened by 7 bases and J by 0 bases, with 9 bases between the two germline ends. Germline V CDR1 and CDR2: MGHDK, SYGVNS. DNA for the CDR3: TGTGCCAGCACCACAGGACTGAACACTGAAGCTTTCTTT. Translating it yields CASTTGLNTEAFF.